Listed below are T cell receptor beta chains from one sample, sequenced in a study of CD8+ T cells in alopecia areata. Method: immunoSEQ multiplex PCR; TCRdb's copy keeps in-frame clones and lacks some. Of about 210,000 clones in the sample, around 65% are singletons; the top ten hold roughly 4.2%. Material: CD4+ T cells sorted from blood, obtained at week 4, from a patient treated with tofacitinib. The receptor source for this set is a human donor with alopecia areata. Each CDR3 is given with its conserved first and last residue. The D gene is left open where the match is weak. Size is omitted from some rows. Given values are once, few, many or a class for expanded clones.

j_call: TRBJ2-7; d_call: TRBD2; v_call: TRBV5-1; clone_size: .; cdr3_nt: TGCGCCAGCACCTTAAGCGGGGGTACCTACGAGCAGTACTTC; cdr3_aa: CASTLSGGTYEQYF
j_call: TRBJ2-1; d_call: .; v_call: TRBV10-3; clone_size: .; cdr3_nt: TGTGCCAGCAGAACGGGCAGGGGAGGGAATGAGCAGTTCTTC; cdr3_aa: CASRTGRGGNEQFF
j_call: TRBJ1-6; d_call: .; v_call: TRBV19; clone_size: .; cdr3_nt: TGTGCCAGTAGTATAATCGGGGATTCACCCCTCCACTTT; cdr3_aa: CASSIIGDSPLHF
j_call: TRBJ2-5; d_call: .; v_call: TRBV5-1; clone_size: .; cdr3_nt: TGCGCCAGCAGCTTGGTGGGTCAATCGAGGGGAGAGACCCAGTACTTC; cdr3_aa: CASSLVGQSRGETQYF
j_call: TRBJ2-5; d_call: .; v_call: TRBV10-2; clone_size: .; cdr3_nt: TGCGCCAGCAGTGTTTTAGAAGGGGAGACCCAGTACTTC; cdr3_aa: CASSVLEGETQYF
j_call: TRBJ2-5; d_call: .; v_call: TRBV28; clone_size: once; cdr3_nt: TGTGCCAGCAGTTCTGCCGGGGCGGCCGGGGAGACCCAGTACTTC; cdr3_aa: CASSSAGAAGETQYF
j_call: TRBJ2-6; d_call: .; v_call: TRBV19; clone_size: .; cdr3_nt: TGTGCCAGTAGTTCCCAGGGGTTGTCTGGGGCCAACGTCCTGACTTTC; cdr3_aa: CASSSQGLSGANVLTF
j_call: TRBJ1-2; d_call: .; v_call: TRBV28; clone_size: few; cdr3_nt: TGTGCCAGCAGTTTGCGTGGAGGCTACACCTTC; cdr3_aa: CASSLRGGYTF
j_call: TRBJ1-1; d_call: .; v_call: TRBV29-1; clone_size: .; cdr3_nt: TGCAGCGTTGAAGATCAAAGGGGCCGGAACACTGAAGCTTTCTTT; cdr3_aa: CSVEDQRGRNTEAFF
j_call: TRBJ2-5; d_call: .; v_call: TRBV7-2; clone_size: .; cdr3_nt: TGTGCCAGCACCCGGAGTGGGGTAGAGACCCAGTACTTC; cdr3_aa: CASTRSGVETQYF
j_call: TRBJ2-7; d_call: .; v_call: TRBV9; clone_size: .; cdr3_nt: TGTGCCAGCAGCGTAGCTACAACGGGCTACGAGCAGTACTTC; cdr3_aa: CASSVATTGYEQYF
j_call: TRBJ2-5; d_call: .; v_call: TRBV29-1; clone_size: once; cdr3_nt: TGCAGCGTTACCCCGTACCAAGAGACCCAGTACTTC; cdr3_aa: CSVTPYQETQYF
j_call: TRBJ1-1; d_call: .; v_call: TRBV5-6; clone_size: .; cdr3_nt: TGTGCCAGCAGCGCGAACACTGAAGCTTTCTTT; cdr3_aa: CASSANTEAFF
j_call: TRBJ2-5; d_call: .; v_call: TRBV2; clone_size: .; cdr3_nt: TGTGCCAGCAGTGTCCTGGGCGGGGAGACCCAGTACTTC; cdr3_aa: CASSVLGGETQYF
j_call: TRBJ2-1; d_call: TRBD1; v_call: TRBV5-1; clone_size: few; cdr3_nt: TGCGCCAGCAGCACACGGACAGGGGTCCGGGAGCAGTTCTTC; cdr3_aa: CASSTRTGVREQFF
j_call: TRBJ2-7; d_call: .; v_call: TRBV30; clone_size: once; cdr3_nt: TGTGCCTGCGGGGCTTCCTACGAGCAGTACTTC; cdr3_aa: CACGASYEQYF
j_call: TRBJ2-5; d_call: .; v_call: TRBV7-2; clone_size: .; cdr3_nt: TGTGCCAGCAGCTTGGGTAACCGGGGGACCCAGTACTTC; cdr3_aa: CASSLGNRGTQYF
j_call: TRBJ1-2; d_call: .; v_call: TRBV20-1; clone_size: few; cdr3_nt: TGCAGTGCCCAGCGGGGGGATGGCTACACCTTC; cdr3_aa: CSAQRGDGYTF
j_call: TRBJ1-1; d_call: TRBD1; v_call: TRBV10-3; clone_size: few; cdr3_nt: TGTGCCATCAGGGGACAGGGGGCGAGGACTGAAGCTTTCTTT; cdr3_aa: CAIRGQGARTEAFF
j_call: TRBJ2-5; d_call: .; v_call: TRBV11-3; clone_size: few; cdr3_nt: TGTGCCAGCAGCACCGAACAGGGAGGGACCCAGTACTTC; cdr3_aa: CASSTEQGGTQYF
j_call: TRBJ1-1; d_call: .; v_call: TRBV5-1; clone_size: .; cdr3_nt: TGCGCCAGCAGCCCCTTGGCAGGGGCCCTGAACACTGAAGCTTTCTTT; cdr3_aa: CASSPLAGALNTEAFF
j_call: TRBJ2-6; d_call: TRBD1; v_call: TRBV5-4; clone_size: .; cdr3_nt: TGTGCCAGCAGCTCGGGACAGGGGGTCGCTGGGGCCAACGTCCTGACTTTC; cdr3_aa: CASSSGQGVAGANVLTF
j_call: TRBJ2-7; d_call: .; v_call: TRBV11-1; clone_size: .; cdr3_nt: TGTGCCAGCAGCTTTCGGGGCGAGCAGTACTTC; cdr3_aa: CASSFRGEQYF
j_call: TRBJ1-5; d_call: .; v_call: TRBV30; clone_size: .; cdr3_nt: TGTGCCTGGAGTAAGGGCAGCAATCAGCCCCAGCATTTT; cdr3_aa: CAWSKGSNQPQHF
j_call: TRBJ1-2; d_call: TRBD1; v_call: TRBV6-5; clone_size: .; cdr3_nt: TGTGCCAGCACCAGGGGACAGTACTATGGCTACACCTTC; cdr3_aa: CASTRGQYYGYTF
j_call: TRBJ1-4; d_call: TRBD1; v_call: TRBV30; clone_size: .; cdr3_nt: TGTGCCTGGAGTCGAACAGGGGTAGGAGAAAAACTGTTTTTT; cdr3_aa: CAWSRTGVGEKLFF
j_call: TRBJ1-1; d_call: TRBD1; v_call: TRBV5-1; clone_size: .; cdr3_nt: TGCGCCAGCAGCCGACAGGGATCAGACACTGAAGCTTTCTTT; cdr3_aa: CASSRQGSDTEAFF
j_call: TRBJ2-3; d_call: .; v_call: TRBV7-2; clone_size: .; cdr3_nt: TGTGCCAGCAGCTTCACCGGGACTAGCACAGATACGCAGTATTTT; cdr3_aa: CASSFTGTSTDTQYF
j_call: TRBJ1-1; d_call: TRBD1; v_call: TRBV18; clone_size: .; cdr3_nt: TGTGCCAGCTCACCGGGACAGGGGGCGACTGAAGCTTTCTTT; cdr3_aa: CASSPGQGATEAFF
j_call: TRBJ2-7; d_call: .; v_call: TRBV21-1; clone_size: .; cdr3_nt: TGTGCCAGCAGCTCCTCGACAGGGGCCTACGAGCAGTACTTC; cdr3_aa: CASSSSTGAYEQYF
j_call: TRBJ1-2; d_call: .; v_call: TRBV29-1; clone_size: few; cdr3_nt: TGCACCCTAACGGTGGGGGGCGGATCTGGCTACACCTTC; cdr3_aa: CTLTVGGGSGYTF
j_call: TRBJ1-2; d_call: .; v_call: TRBV5-1; clone_size: .; cdr3_nt: TGCGCCAGCAGCTTGGAACAGGGTAGCTATGGCTACACCTTC; cdr3_aa: CASSLEQGSYGYTF
j_call: TRBJ2-7; d_call: .; v_call: TRBV20-1; clone_size: few; cdr3_nt: TGCAGTGCTAGCAGTTTCCACGAGCAGTACTTC; cdr3_aa: CSASSFHEQYF
j_call: TRBJ1-2; d_call: .; v_call: TRBV2; clone_size: .; cdr3_nt: TGTGCCAGCACCCAGGAGGGACTGACTAACTATGGCTACACCTTC; cdr3_aa: CASTQEGLTNYGYTF
j_call: TRBJ2-1; d_call: .; v_call: TRBV19; clone_size: .; cdr3_nt: TGTGCCAGTAGTTCTTTGCGGTCCGGCTCCTACAATGAGCAGTTCTTC; cdr3_aa: CASSSLRSGSYNEQFF
j_call: TRBJ2-1; d_call: .; v_call: TRBV4-2; clone_size: few; cdr3_nt: TGTGCCAGCAGCCAAGTATTCGCCAGGGCTTACAATGAGCAGTTCTTC; cdr3_aa: CASSQVFARAYNEQFF
j_call: TRBJ1-4; d_call: .; v_call: TRBV4-3; clone_size: .; cdr3_nt: TGCGCCAGCAGCCAGACGAGCGGGACAACCGGGGGACTGTTTTTT; cdr3_aa: CASSQTSGTTGGLFF
j_call: TRBJ1-2; d_call: .; v_call: TRBV30; clone_size: few; cdr3_nt: TGTGCCTGGAGAGACACCGGGACGACAAGCTACACCTTC; cdr3_aa: CAWRDTGTTSYTF
j_call: TRBJ1-6; d_call: .; v_call: TRBV30; clone_size: .; cdr3_nt: TGTGCCTGGCGGGGTGTAGGGAATTCACCCCTCCACTTT; cdr3_aa: CAWRGVGNSPLHF
j_call: TRBJ2-3; d_call: TRBD2; v_call: TRBV29-1; clone_size: .; cdr3_nt: TGCAGCGTTATTAGCGGGGGGGCACCAGATACGCAGTATTTT; cdr3_aa: CSVISGGAPDTQYF
j_call: TRBJ2-5; d_call: TRBD1; v_call: TRBV18; clone_size: few; cdr3_nt: TGTGCCAGCACCGGACAGGACCAAGAGACCCAGTACTTC; cdr3_aa: CASTGQDQETQYF
j_call: TRBJ2-2; d_call: TRBD1; v_call: TRBV27; clone_size: .; cdr3_nt: TGTGCCAGCAGTCAGGGACAGGGAGGCGGGGAGCTGTTTTTT; cdr3_aa: CASSQGQGGGELFF
j_call: TRBJ1-2; d_call: TRBD1; v_call: TRBV7-2; clone_size: once; cdr3_nt: TGTGCCAGCAGCCCCCCCGGACAGGGGGTCAATGGCTACACCTTC; cdr3_aa: CASSPPGQGVNGYTF
j_call: TRBJ1-6; d_call: .; v_call: TRBV7-2; clone_size: .; cdr3_nt: TGTGCCAGCAGCTTACCCAGGGCCTATAATTCACCCCTCCACTTT; cdr3_aa: CASSLPRAYNSPLHF
j_call: TRBJ2-2; d_call: TRBD2; v_call: TRBV29-1; clone_size: .; cdr3_nt: TGCAGCGTTGGGACTAGCGGTACGCCCTCCGGGGAGCTGTTTTTT; cdr3_aa: CSVGTSGTPSGELFF
j_call: TRBJ2-3; d_call: .; v_call: TRBV29-1; clone_size: .; cdr3_nt: TGCAGCGGGAAGAAACAGGGCACAGATACGCAGTATTTT; cdr3_aa: CSGKKQGTDTQYF
j_call: TRBJ1-5; d_call: .; v_call: TRBV7-2; clone_size: .; cdr3_nt: TGTGCCAGCAGCTTCCAGGGCAGTGGAAGCAATCAGCCCCAGCATTTT; cdr3_aa: CASSFQGSGSNQPQHF